This entry lists 11 T cell receptor beta chains sequenced from one sample in a study of blood T cell repertoires in COVID-19. Repertoires were generated with immunoSEQ multiplex PCR, while TCRdb's copy carries only in-frame clones and drops some. The profile shows about 250,000 clones, over 75% of them singletons. The sequenced sample was PBMCs or T cells enriched from blood (not recorded which). The receptors were gathered from a woman in her fifties or sixties with acute COVID-19.

This CDR3 reads CASSPDWNTGELFF. CDR3 DNA: TGCGCCAGCAGCCCCGACTGGAACACCGGGGAGCTGTTTTTT. This chain links TRBV5-1 with TRBJ2-2; D not certain. This CDR3 region has 14 residues. Deletions cut 4 bases from V and 1 base from J, with 8 bases between. Germline V gene data show CDR1 as SGHRS and CDR2 as YFSETQ.

This sequence joins TRBV6-2 or TRBV6-3 and TRBJ1-5, with D perhaps matching TRBD1 (6 bases). CDR1 is MNHEY and CDR2 is SVGEGT in the germline V gene. Trimming took 2 bases from V and 1 from J, leaving 9 bases between them. The CDR3 extends over 15 amino acids. The CDR3 nucleotides are TGTGCCAGCAGTTACAACAGGGTAAGCAATCAGCCCCAGCATTTT. Its translation is CASSYNRVSNQPQHF.

The rearrangement uses TRBV7-9 and TRBJ2-3; TRBD2 agrees at 9 bases. CDR1 is SEHNR, CDR2 FQNEAQ, per germline (reference sequence). The V gene end was trimmed by 5 bases and the J gene end by 8 bases; junction bases not matched to a gene: 8. The CDR3 loop spans 14 amino acids. The CDR3 coding sequence is TGTGCCAGCAGCCCGGGGCGGGGGGGCGGTACGCAGTATTTT. It translates to CASSPGRGGGTQYF.

This rearrangement joins TRBV7-2 to TRBJ1-4; TRBD1 matches at 7 bases. Germline CDR1 SGHTA, CDR2 FQGNSA. Losses at the gene ends were 1 base for V and 4 bases for J; bases not matched to a gene: 3. The CDR3 is made up of 15 amino acids. CDR3 nucleotide sequence: TGTGCCAGCAGCTTAGGGACAGGCCTTAATGAAAAACTGTTTTTT. Translation gives CASSLGTGLNEKLFF.

This rearrangement joins TRBV2 to TRBJ1-4; D is unresolved. From germline, CDR1 is SNHLY and CDR2 FYNNEI. Trimming pared 5 bases from V and 7 bases from J, leaving 5 bases between. This CDR3 has 11 residues. The DNA for the CDR3 is TGTGCCAGCAGTTCAATTGAAAAACTGTTTTTT. Translating gives CASSSIEKLFF.

This chain links TRBV6-2 or TRBV6-3 with TRBJ2-7; D is uncertain. The V gene lost 2 bases and the J gene lost 7 bases, with 6 bases spanning the gap. CDR1 is MNHEY and CDR2 is SVGEGT in the germline V gene. The CDR3 has 11 residues. The CDR3 DNA reads as TGTGCCAGCAGTTACCCTCCGGAGCAGTACTTC. This encodes CASSYPPEQYF.

This CDR3 reads CASSQVVIREGKVNTEAFF. The CDR3 DNA follows: TGTGCCAGCAGCCAAGTTGTGATCAGGGAAGGTAAGGTGAACACTGAAGCTTTCTTT. The chain employs TRBV4-2 and TRBJ1-1; D is perhaps TRBD1 (5 bases). V was clipped by 1 base and J by 0 bases, with 21 bases between them. CDR3 length equals 19 residues. Per the germline V gene, CDR1 is LGHNA and CDR2 is YNFKEQ.

The chain recombines TRBV19 with TRBJ2-3; tentative D call: TRBD2 (6 bases). CDR3 length: 13 amino acids. Germline V gene data show CDR1 as LNHDA and CDR2 as SQIVND (reference sequence). The germline V and J ends were trimmed by 4 bases and 6 bases, with 11 bases remaining between them. For the CDR3, the DNA is TGTGCCAGTAGTACCGGGACTTCCGATACGCAGTATTTT. Its protein is CASSTGTSDTQYF.

V is TRBV3-1 (or the pseudogene TRBV3-2) and J is TRBJ2-3; TRBD2 might be the D (5 bases). The ends were cut back, 0 bases at V and 5 bases at J, with 12 bases in the middle. The CDR3 runs 15 residues. Germline-derived CDR1 and CDR2 are LGHDT and YNNKEL (reference sequence). DNA of the CDR3: TGTGCCAGCAGCCAAGATCGGAGGATTAGAGATACGCAGTATTTT. Translating gives CASSQDRRIRDTQYF.

The chain uses TRBV7-8 and TRBJ1-2, with TRBD1 as a possible D gene (5 bases). The length of the CDR3 is 18 residues. Germline-derived CDR1 and CDR2 are SGHVS and FQNEAQ. V lost 5 bases and J lost 6, with 28 bases in between. The CDR3 sequence is CASSPVVRGMPTEDGYTF. The CDR3 coding sequence is TGTGCCAGCAGCCCCGTAGTACGGGGGATGCCGACCGAGGATGGCTACACCTTC. Using reference TRBV7-8 and TRBJ1-2 for the parts outside the CDR3, the full variable domain is GAGVSQSPRYKVAKRGQDVALRCDPISGHVSLFWYQQALGQGPEFLTYFQNEAQLDKSGLPSDRFFAERPEGSVSTLKIQRTQQEDSAVYLCASSPVVRGMPTEDGYTFGSGTRLTVV.

The chain carries TRBV29-1 and TRBJ2-5; no clear D gene. The V end was cut by 5 bases, the J end by 2 bases, with 9 bases between. The CDR3 has 12 residues. Germline CDR1 reads SQVTM; CDR2 reads ANQGSEA. CDR3 DNA sequence: TGCAGCGTTCCGGTCGGGCAAGAGACCCAGTACTTC. Residues: CSVPVGQETQYF.